The next 15 T cell receptor beta chains were all read from a single sample in a study of blood T cells in healthy people across ages. Primed by a sample-barcoded 5' primer and a J-beta primer mix, a second PCR proceeded for 7 to 11 cycles. Each CDR3 protein gets one entry after TCRdb re-called the 5' RACE reads with MiXCR. Here the sample spans hundreds of thousands of distinct CDR3 sequences, 45% to 65% being singletons. The sequencing sample was made of blood. The source of these receptors is a man between 60 and 75 years old in good health.

This sequence joins TRBV2 and TRBJ2-3, with 10 bases identical to TRBD1. There are 16 residues in the CDR3. Germline lookup yields CDR1 SNHLY and CDR2 FYNNEI. V dropped 4 bases and J dropped 2; count of bases not matched to a gene: 6. The CDR3 DNA is TGTGCCAGCAGTGGGGGACAGGGGACCGTCACAGATACGCAGTATTTT. Protein sequence: CASSGGQGTVTDTQYF.

On this clonotype: An end of the junction does not agree with germline; a read error may underlie this. The chain is built from TRBV20-1 and TRBJ1-2; D call uncertain. Looked up from germline, CDR1 is DFQATT and CDR2 is SNEGSKA (reference sequence). The CDR3 has 15 amino acids. The CDR3 reads CSARDSQRSPAGYTF. Here the CDR3 DNA reads TGCAGTGCTCGAGACTCCCAGCGGTCCCCAGCTGGCTACACCTTC.

Worth noting for this clonotype: Relative to the germline gene, one junction end is altered; a read error may explain this. The chain joins TRBV5-1 to TRBJ2-2; D might be TRBD2 (6 bases). The CDR3 is 14 residues long. Germline lookup yields CDR1 SGHRS and CDR2 YFSETQ. The CDR3 sequence: CASSLDLNTGGLFF. The CDR3 DNA is TGCGCCAGCAGCTTGGACTTGAACACCGGGGGGCTGTTTTTT.

The chain is built from TRBV14 and TRBJ1-1; D is perhaps TRBD1 (6 bases). The CDR3 runs 15 residues. V dropped 6 bases and J dropped 1 base, with 15 bases sitting between them. Germline V lookup: CDR1 SGHDN, CDR2 FVKESK. CDR3 sequence: CASRRTGHPNTEAFF. DNA of the CDR3: TGTGCCAGCAGGCGGACGGGACACCCGAACACTGAAGCTTTCTTT. Full variable domain (rest looked up from reference TRBV14 and TRBJ1-1): EAGVTQFPSHSVIEKGQTVTLRCDPISGHDNLYWYRRVMGKEIKFLLHFVKESKQDESGMPNNRFLAERTGGTYSTLKVQPAELEDSGVYFCASRRTGHPNTEAFFGQGTRLTVV.

The CDR3 DNA reads TGTGCCAGCAGCCAGGGTTCTTACAATGAGCAGTTCTTC. Its protein is CASSQGSYNEQFF. This chain links TRBV3-1 with TRBJ2-1; no clear D gene. Germline CDR1 is LGHDT and CDR2 is YNNKEL (reference sequence). Between the trimmed V and J ends, which lost 3 bases and 4 bases, there was a span of 7 bases. CDR3 length: 13 residues.

This clonotype came up a few times. V and J are TRBV12-3 or TRBV12-4 and TRBJ1-1; D perhaps matches TRBD1 (6 bases). Trimming took 1 base from V and 4 from J, leaving 10 bases between them. This CDR3 is built from 14 residues. The CDR3 loop is CASSLGGLSTEAFF. The DNA of the CDR3 is TGTGCCAGCAGTTTAGGGGGGCTGAGCACTGAAGCTTTCTTT.

The J gene is TRBJ2-5, the V gene TRBV2; TRBD2 matches at 13 bases. Trimming removed 5 bases from V and 11 bases from J; junction bases left unmatched: 14. The V gene's germline CDR1 is SNHLY and CDR2 FYNNEI. The length of the CDR3 is 16 residues. The DNA for the CDR3 is TGTGCCAGCAGTCAAATGGCGACTAGCGGGGGGATTGAGCAGTACTTC. It is translated as CASSQMATSGGIEQYF.

In the case of this clonotype: The DNA is left out, because the CDR3 cannot be placed on it with certainty; the CDR3 is given as TCRdb lists it. The chain has TRBV7-2 and TRBJ1-2; TRBD1 is the table's D call and was not checked against the DNA. CDR1 and CDR2 from the germline V gene are SGHTA and FQGNSA. The CDR3 is 15 amino acids long, termini counted. CDR3 amino acids: CASSLVFGAGGGYTF.

V gene TRBV25-1 combines with J gene TRBJ2-6; 8 nucleotides line up with TRBD1. V shed 2 bases, J shed 0 bases, and the junction held 9 bases outside the gene matches. Germline CDR1 and CDR2: MGHDK and SYGVNS. The CDR3 has 19 amino acids. Written as DNA, the CDR3 is TGTGCCAGCAGTGAACTGACAGGGGAACTGAGCTCTGGGGCCAACGTCCTGACTTTC. Protein sequence: CASSELTGELSSGANVLTF.

This rearrangement joins TRBV11-2 to TRBJ2-1, with 7 bases matching TRBD1. The germline CDR1 and CDR2 sequences are SGHAT and FQNNGV. V was pared by 2 bases and J by 6 bases, with 4 bases of the junction left unmatched. The CDR3 contains 14 residues. The CDR3 nucleotides are TGTGCCAGCAGCTTACCCTGGACAGGCAATGAGCAGTTCTTC. Its translation: CASSLPWTGNEQFF.

The chain combines TRBV4-1 with TRBJ2-3; 11 bases agree with TRBD2. V was pared by 3 bases and J by 3 bases, with 2 bases of the junction left unmatched. The CDR3 length is 15 residues. Germline CDR1 MGHRA, CDR2 YSYEKL. CDR3 in amino acids: CASSQIAGGTDTQYF. The CDR3 DNA sequence: TGCGCCAGCAGCCAGATAGCGGGGGGGACAGATACGCAGTATTTT.

In this sample, this clonotype turned up many times. The gene calls are TRBV4-1 and TRBJ2-7, with TRBD1 identical over 10 bases. Germline-derived CDR1 and CDR2 are MGHRA and YSYEKL. With 0 bases clipped from V and 3 bases from J, the junction kept 5 bases outside the gene matches. The CDR3 has 16 amino acids. The CDR3 region has the DNA TGCGCCAGCAGCCAAGAGGGGGACAGGGGAGTCTACGAGCAGTACTTC. Its protein product is CASSQEGDRGVYEQYF.

V usage is TRBV2 and J usage is TRBJ1-2, with D perhaps matching TRBD1 (5 bases). Germline CDR1 reads SNHLY; CDR2 reads FYNNEI. The CDR3 extends over 14 amino acids. V lost 5 bases and J lost 6, with 16 bases in between. CDR3 nucleotides: TGTGCCAGCAGTCTCCGGGACCCCGAGCATGGCTACACCTTC. Translation: CASSLRDPEHGYTF.

This clonotype was observed a few times. The J gene is TRBJ2-5, the V gene TRBV6-1; the D is unclear. Trimming pared 0 bases from V and 5 bases from J, leaving 13 bases between. The CDR3 spans 15 residues. The germline V gene encodes CDR1 MNHNS and CDR2 SASEGT. The CDR3 DNA reads as TGTGCCAGCAGTGAAGCGGAAGGTCTTTGGGAGACCCAGTACTTC. It yields the protein CASSEAEGLWETQYF.

The chain carries TRBV6-1 and TRBJ1-4; a weak D match, TRBD1 (5 bases). This CDR3 is built from 15 residues. Trimming cost V 2 bases and J 5 bases, with 12 bases left between them. The V gene's germline CDR1 is MNHNS and CDR2 SASEGT. The CDR3 is CASSELPGRNEKLFF. The CDR3 DNA reads as TGTGCCAGCAGTGAACTCCCAGGGAGGAATGAAAAACTGTTTTTT.